This T cell receptor (beta chain) was retrieved from a study of identical twins. About this clonotype: Its antigen is still unknown.

A single record per CDR3 protein comes from TCRdb applying MiXCR to the 5' RACE reads. This table has about 470,000 distinct CDR3 sequences, less than 25% appearing once. Study observations and caveats: Abundant cord blood beta clonotypes carried fewer insertions; memory repertoires showed none.

This sample also appeared in a second study, on T cells expressing NK-cell markers. From that study: One of eight sequenced donors was HCMV-seronegative; the other seven were seropositive. Sorting in several experiments was restricted by an anti-gamma-delta TCR antibody to alpha-beta TCR T cells.

The sequence derives from a woman in her late teens or twenties in good health. Source material: CD4+ T cells sorted from blood.

The CDR3 sequence is CAISSQGPRDTQYF. The CDR3 bases are TGTGCCATCAGTAGCCAGGGGCCGAGAGATACGCAGTATTTT. J is TRBJ2-3 and V is TRBV10-3, with D possibly being TRBD1 (6 bases). Trimming took 5 bases from V and 5 from J, leaving 14 bases between them. Germline lookup yields CDR1 ENHRY and CDR2 SYGVKD. The CDR3 loop spans 14 amino acids.